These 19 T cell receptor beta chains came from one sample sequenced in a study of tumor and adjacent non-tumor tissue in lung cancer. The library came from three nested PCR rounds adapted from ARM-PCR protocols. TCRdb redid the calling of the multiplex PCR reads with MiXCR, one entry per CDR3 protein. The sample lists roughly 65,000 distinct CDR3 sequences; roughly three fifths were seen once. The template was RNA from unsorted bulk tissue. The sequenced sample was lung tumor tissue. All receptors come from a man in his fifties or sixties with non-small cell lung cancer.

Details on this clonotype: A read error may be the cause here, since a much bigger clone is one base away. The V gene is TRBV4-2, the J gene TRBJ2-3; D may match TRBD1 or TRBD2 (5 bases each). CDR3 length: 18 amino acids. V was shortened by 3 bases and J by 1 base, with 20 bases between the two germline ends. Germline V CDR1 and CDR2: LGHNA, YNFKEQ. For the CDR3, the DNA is TGTGCCAGCAGCCACAGGTTCATAAGAGAGGGGCGCACAGATACGCAGTATTTT. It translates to CASSHRFIREGRTDTQYF.

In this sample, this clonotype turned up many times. CDR3 loop: CASSRAGGYNEQFF. The CDR3 nucleotides read TGTGCCAGCAGTAGGGCAGGGGGATACAATGAGCAGTTCTTC. The rearrangement links TRBV6-1 to TRBJ2-1; TRBD1 matches at 7 bases. Germline CDR1 reads MNHNS; CDR2 reads SASEGT. The CDR3 covers 14 residues. With 5 bases clipped from V and 4 bases from J, the junction kept 5 bases outside the gene matches.

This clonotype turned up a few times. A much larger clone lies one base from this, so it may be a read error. The CDR3 DNA sequence: TGTACCATCAGACCGGGACTAGCGGGCAATGAGCAGTTCTTC. Residues: CTIRPGLAGNEQFF. V usage is TRBV10-3 and J usage is TRBJ2-1; 12 positions match TRBD2. Germline CDR1 is ENHRY and CDR2 is SYGVKD. The CDR3 has 14 amino acids.

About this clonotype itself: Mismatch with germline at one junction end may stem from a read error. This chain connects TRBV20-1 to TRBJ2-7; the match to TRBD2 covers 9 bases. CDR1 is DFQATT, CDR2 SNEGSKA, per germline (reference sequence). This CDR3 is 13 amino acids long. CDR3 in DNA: TGCAGTGGTCTAGCGGGGAGCTCCTACGTGCAGTACTTC. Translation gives CSGLAGSSYVQYF.

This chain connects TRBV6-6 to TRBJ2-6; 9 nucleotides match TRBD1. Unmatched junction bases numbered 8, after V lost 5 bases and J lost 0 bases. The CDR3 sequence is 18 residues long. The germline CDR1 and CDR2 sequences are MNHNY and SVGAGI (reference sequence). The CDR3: CASSHPGQGISGANVLTF. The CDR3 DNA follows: TGTGCCAGCAGTCACCCGGGACAGGGCATCTCTGGGGCCAACGTCCTGACTTTC.

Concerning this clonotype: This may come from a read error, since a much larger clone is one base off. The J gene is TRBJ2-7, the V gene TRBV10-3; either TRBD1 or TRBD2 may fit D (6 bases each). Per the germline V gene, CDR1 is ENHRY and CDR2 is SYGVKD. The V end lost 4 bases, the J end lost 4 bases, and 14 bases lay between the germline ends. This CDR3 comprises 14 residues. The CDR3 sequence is CAISGGAVPYEQYF. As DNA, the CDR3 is TGTGCCATCAGTGGGGGGGCGGTCCCATACGAGCAGTACTTC.

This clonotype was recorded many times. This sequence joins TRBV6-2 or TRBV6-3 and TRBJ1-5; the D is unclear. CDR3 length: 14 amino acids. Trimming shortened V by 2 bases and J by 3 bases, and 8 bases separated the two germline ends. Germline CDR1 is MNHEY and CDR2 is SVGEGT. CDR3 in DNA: TGTGCCAGCAGTTACAGTGAGTTCAATCAGCCCCAGCATTTT. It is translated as CASSYSEFNQPQHF.

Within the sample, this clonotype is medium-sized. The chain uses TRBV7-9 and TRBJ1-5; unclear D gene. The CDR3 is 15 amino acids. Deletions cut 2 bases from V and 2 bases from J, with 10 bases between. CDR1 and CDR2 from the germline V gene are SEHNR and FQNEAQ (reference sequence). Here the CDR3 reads CASSLNLEGNQPQHF. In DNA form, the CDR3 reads TGTGCCAGCAGCTTAAACCTAGAGGGCAATCAGCCCCAGCATTTT.

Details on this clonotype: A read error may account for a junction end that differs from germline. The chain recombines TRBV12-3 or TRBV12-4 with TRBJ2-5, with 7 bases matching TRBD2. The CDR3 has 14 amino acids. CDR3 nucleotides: TGTGCCACCAGTCTGACTAGCTACCAAGAGACCCAGTACTTC. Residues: CATSLTSYQETQYF.

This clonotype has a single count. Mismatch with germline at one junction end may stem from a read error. The chain's CDR3 is CAISEFNEQYF. CDR3 nucleotides: TGTGCCATCAGTGAATTCAACGAGCAGTACTTC. The chain has TRBV24-1 and TRBJ2-7; D ambiguous. Germline CDR1 is KGHDR and CDR2 is SFDVKD. The length of the CDR3 is 11 residues.

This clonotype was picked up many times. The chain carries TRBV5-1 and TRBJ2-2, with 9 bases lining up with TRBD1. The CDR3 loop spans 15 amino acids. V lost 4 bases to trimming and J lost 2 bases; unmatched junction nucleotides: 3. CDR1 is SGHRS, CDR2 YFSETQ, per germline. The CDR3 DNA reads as TGCGCCAGCAGCCCGGGACAGGGAAACACCGGGGAGCTGTTTTTT. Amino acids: CASSPGQGNTGELFF.

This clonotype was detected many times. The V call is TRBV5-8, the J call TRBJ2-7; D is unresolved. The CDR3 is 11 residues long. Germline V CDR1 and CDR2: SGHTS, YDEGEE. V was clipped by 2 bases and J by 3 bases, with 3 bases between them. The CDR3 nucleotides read TGTGCCAGCAGCTTCATCTACGAGCAGTACTTC. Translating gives CASSFIYEQYF.

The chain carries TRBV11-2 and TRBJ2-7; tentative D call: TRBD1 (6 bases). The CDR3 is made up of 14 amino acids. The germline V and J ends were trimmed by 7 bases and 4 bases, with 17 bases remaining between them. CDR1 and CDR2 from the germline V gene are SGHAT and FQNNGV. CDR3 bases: TGTGCCAGCATAACACAGGGTGTCAGTTACGAGCAGTACTTC. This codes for CASITQGVSYEQYF.

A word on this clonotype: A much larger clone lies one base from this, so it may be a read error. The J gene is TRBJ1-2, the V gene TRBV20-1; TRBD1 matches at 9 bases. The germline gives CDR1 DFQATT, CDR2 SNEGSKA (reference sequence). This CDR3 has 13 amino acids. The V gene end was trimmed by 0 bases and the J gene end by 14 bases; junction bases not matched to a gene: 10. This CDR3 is CSAREPGTGIRTF. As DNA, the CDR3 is TGCAGTGCTAGAGAGCCCGGGACAGGGATTAGGACCTTC.

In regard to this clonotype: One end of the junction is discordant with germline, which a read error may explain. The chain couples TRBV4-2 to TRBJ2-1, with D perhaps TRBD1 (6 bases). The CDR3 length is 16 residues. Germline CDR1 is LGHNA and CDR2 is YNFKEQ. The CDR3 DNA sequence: TGTACCAGCAGCCAAGGAAAAGGGGAACAGGGCAATGAGCAGTTTTTC. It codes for CTSSQGKGEQGNEQFF.

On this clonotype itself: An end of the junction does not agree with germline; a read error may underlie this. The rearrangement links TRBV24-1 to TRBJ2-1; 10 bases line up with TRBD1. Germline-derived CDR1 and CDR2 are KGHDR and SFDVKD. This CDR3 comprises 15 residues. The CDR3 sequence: CATSGLGTGVNEQLF. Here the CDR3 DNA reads TGTGCCACCAGTGGTCTCGGGACAGGGGTCAATGAGCAGCTCTTC.

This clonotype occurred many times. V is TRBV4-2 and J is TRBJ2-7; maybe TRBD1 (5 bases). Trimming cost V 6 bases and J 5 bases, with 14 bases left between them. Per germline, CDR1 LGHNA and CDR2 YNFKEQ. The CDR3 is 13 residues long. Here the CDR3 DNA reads TGTGCCAGCAGTAAGATATCAGGGAACGAGCAGTACTTC. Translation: CASSKISGNEQYF.

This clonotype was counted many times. CDR3 sequence: CASSLGQAWHYGYTF. CDR3 coding DNA: TGTGCCAGCAGCTTGGGACAGGCATGGCACTATGGCTACACCTTC. This rearrangement joins TRBV5-6 to TRBJ1-2; possible D gene TRBD1, 6 bases. Trimming shortened V by 0 bases and J by 3 bases, and 12 bases separated the two germline ends. The CDR3 covers 15 residues. Germline CDR1 is SGHDT and CDR2 is YYEEEE. Filled out from reference TRBV5-6 and TRBJ1-2, the complete variable domain reads DAGVTQSPTHLIKTRGQQVTLRCSPKSGHDTVSWYQQALGQGPQFIFQYYEEEERQRGNFPDRFSGHQFPNYSSELNVNALLLGDSALYLCASSLGQAWHYGYTFGSGTRLTVV.

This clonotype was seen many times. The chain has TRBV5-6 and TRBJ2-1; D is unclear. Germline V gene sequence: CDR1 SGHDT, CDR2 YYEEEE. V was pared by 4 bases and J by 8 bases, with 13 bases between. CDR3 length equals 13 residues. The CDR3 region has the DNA TGTGCCAGCAGCCGTGGAGTAGCTTATGAGCAGTTCTTC. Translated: CASSRGVAYEQFF.